These 18 T cell receptor beta chains were sequenced from one sample in a study of Graves' ophthalmopathy and Graves' hyperthyroidism. RNA transcripts were the template, and TCR beta CDR3 regions were amplified from them. RT-PCR with HTBI primers came first, then second-round multiplex PCR. From the multiplex PCR reads, TCRdb called clonotypes with MiXCR, one entry per CDR3 protein. Among over a million distinct CDR3 sequences, less than 45% were seen once, and the ten largest hold 11%. The specimen was peripheral blood or thyroid tissue (not recorded which). These receptors were collected from an adult man with Graves' hyperthyroidism.

The V call is TRBV20-1, the J call TRBJ2-3; D is uncertain. The germline V gene has CDR1 DFQATT and CDR2 SNEGSKA (reference sequence). This CDR3 has 11 residues. Trimming pared 3 bases from V and 4 bases from J, leaving 5 bases between. The CDR3 protein is CSASFPDTQYF. The CDR3 region has the DNA TGCAGTGCTAGTTTCCCAGATACGCAGTATTTT.

There are many counts of this clonotype. J is TRBJ2-7 and V is TRBV20-1; 7 bases agree with TRBD1. The CDR3 totals 13 residues. Per the germline V gene, CDR1 is DFQATT and CDR2 is SNEGSKA (reference sequence). The CDR3 DNA is TGCAGCTCGCCTCGGGGACAGATAAACGAGCAGTACTTC. Translated: CSSPRGQINEQYF.

Notes on this clonotype: This may be a read error, as it is one base from a much larger clone. The chain recombines TRBV2 with TRBJ2-2; no definite D call. V gave up 7 bases and J gave up 2 bases, with 14 bases separating them. The CDR3 has 15 residues. CDR1 SNHLY and CDR2 FYNNEI come from the germline V gene. The CDR3 DNA reads as TGTGCCAGCATGGGTGCAGGTTTCAACACCGGGGAGCTGTTTTTT. It translates to CASMGAGFNTGELFF.

In its sample, this clonotype was seen many times. The V call is TRBV29-1, the J call TRBJ1-4; 8 bases are a match to TRBD1. CDR1 and CDR2 from the germline V gene are SQVTM and ANQGSEA. This CDR3 is 12 amino acids long. The J segment lost 5 bases and the V segment lost 6 bases, leaving 2 bases of the junction unmatched. The CDR3 nucleotides are TGCAGCGTGGGACAGGCAAATGAAAAACTGTTTTTT. It is translated as CSVGQANEKLFF.

This clonotype appeared many times. The rearrangement links TRBV7-9 to TRBJ2-2, with D perhaps matching TRBD2 (5 bases). The CDR3 runs to 16 residues. Germline V gene data show CDR1 as SEHNR and CDR2 as FQNEAQ (reference sequence). Trimming pared 4 bases from V and 0 bases from J, leaving 12 bases between. CDR3 sequence reads: CASSSPARANTGELFF. CDR3 DNA sequence: TGTGCCAGCAGCTCCCCAGCGCGGGCGAACACCGGGGAGCTGTTTTTT.

This clonotype was recorded a few times. This sequence joins TRBV5-6 and TRBJ2-7; 7 nucleotides match TRBD1. Germline V gene lookup returns CDR1 SGHDT and CDR2 YYEEEE. The CDR3 runs 15 residues. Unmatched junction bases numbered 11, after V lost 5 bases and J lost 3 bases. The CDR3 DNA reads as TGTGCCAGCAGTCGAAAGCCCGGGACAGTCTACGAGCAGTACTTC. This codes for CASSRKPGTVYEQYF. Filled out from reference TRBV5-6 and TRBJ2-7, the complete variable domain reads DAGVTQSPTHLIKTRGQQVTLRCSPKSGHDTVSWYQQALGQGPQFIFQYYEEEERQRGNFPDRFSGHQFPNYSSELNVNALLLGDSALYLCASSRKPGTVYEQYFGPGTRLTVT.

This clonotype was observed a handful of times. At one end, the junction sequence differs from germline, possibly due to a read error. The chain employs TRBV5-1 and TRBJ2-2; D is possibly TRBD1 (6 bases). Germline V gene lookup returns CDR1 SGHRS and CDR2 YFSETQ. The CDR3 is 14 amino acids. The CDR3, as DNA: TGCGCCAGCAGCTTAGGACAGAACACCAGGGAGCTGTTTTTT. Residues: CASSLGQNTRELFF. Supplemented by reference TRBV5-1 and TRBJ2-2, the full variable domain reads KAGVTQTPRYLIKTRGQQVTLSCSPISGHRSVSWYQQTPGQGLQFLFEYFSETQRNKGNFPGRFSGRQFSNSRSEMNVSTLELGDSALYLCASSLGQNTRELFFGEGSRLTVL.

The chain is built from TRBV20-1 and TRBJ1-1; D might be TRBD1 (5 bases). The CDR3 contains 13 residues. Germline V gene lookup returns CDR1 DFQATT and CDR2 SNEGSKA (reference sequence). Deletions cut 3 bases from V and 5 bases from J, with 13 bases between. DNA of the CDR3: TGCAGTGCTAGTGGTAGCGGGGGAACTGAAGCTTTCTTT. Encoded protein: CSASGSGGTEAFF.

The rearrangement uses TRBV6-2 or TRBV6-3 and TRBJ1-5; D uncertain. The CDR3 covers 13 residues. The V end lost 2 bases, the J end lost 7 bases, and 9 bases lay between the germline ends. The germline V gene encodes CDR1 MNHEY and CDR2 SVGEGT. The DNA of the CDR3 is TGTGCCAGCAGTTACGAGGGAGGACAGCCCCAGCATTTT. Its translation: CASSYEGGQPQHF.

This clonotype was seen ten or more times. This chain links TRBV29-1 with TRBJ2-2; D is perhaps TRBD2 (6 bases). The ends were cut back, 6 bases at V and 7 bases at J, with 12 bases in the middle. Germline V gene lookup returns CDR1 SQVTM and CDR2 ANQGSEA. This CDR3 spans 12 amino acids. The DNA for the CDR3 is TGCAGCGTGGTCGCTAGCGTCGGGGAGCTGTTTTTT. Residues: CSVVASVGELFF.

About this clonotype itself: A much larger clone differs by one base, so this may be a read error. The chain has TRBV12-3 or TRBV12-4 and TRBJ1-2, with a possible D match to TRBD1 (5 bases). V lost 5 bases, J lost 7 bases, and 11 bases lay in between. The CDR3 is 12 amino acids. The CDR3 sequence is CASSRDRGGYTF. Here the CDR3 DNA reads TGTGCCAGCAGTCGGGACCGCGGTGGCTACACCTTC.

With respect to this clonotype: A read error may explain this, as a much larger clone is one base away. This sequence joins TRBV20-1 and TRBJ2-5; 9 bases fit TRBD2. CDR3 length: 16 residues. Germline-derived CDR1 and CDR2 are DFQATT and SNEGSKA (reference sequence). V was clipped by 4 bases and J by 5 bases; unmatched bases: 14. The CDR3 nucleotides are TGCAGTGCTAACCAGCTTGGGACTAGCTCTCGGGAGACCCAGTACTTC. Translated: CSANQLGTSSRETQYF.

This clonotype was counted many times. CDR3 in DNA: TGTGCCAGTAGCGGTGCTAAAACCACTTCGGGGACCCAGTACTTC. Protein product: CASSGAKTTSGTQYF. The rearrangement uses TRBV19 and TRBJ2-5, with D unclear. The germline V and J ends were trimmed by 6 bases and 7 bases, with 21 bases remaining between them. Germline lookup yields CDR1 LNHDA and CDR2 SQIVND (reference sequence). The CDR3 has 15 amino acids.

This chain connects TRBV10-3 to TRBJ1-1; D unresolved. The germline V gene has CDR1 ENHRY and CDR2 SYGVKD. V lost 6 bases and J 5 bases, leaving 13 bases between the germline ends. This CDR3 has 13 amino acids. The CDR3 here is CAISNGWGTEAFF. The CDR3 DNA is TGTGCCATCAGCAATGGCTGGGGAACTGAAGCTTTCTTT.

Turning to this clonotype: One end of the junction is discordant with germline, which a read error may explain. DNA of the CDR3: TGTGCCGGCAGTTTATGGGACAGGGCGAACACCGGGGAGCTGTTTTTT. Translation: CAGSLWDRANTGELFF. V is TRBV12-3 or TRBV12-4 and J is TRBJ2-2; 9 nucleotides match TRBD1. The CDR3 covers 16 residues.

The J gene is TRBJ2-7, the V gene TRBV6-5, with D maybe TRBD2 (6 bases). The germline gives CDR1 MNHEY, CDR2 SVGAGI. The length of the CDR3 is 18 residues. Deletions cut 2 bases from V and 3 bases from J, with 23 bases between. In DNA, the CDR3 is TGTGCCAGCAGTTACGGGCCCGGGGGATCCGACTTGTTCTACGAGCAGTACTTC. It translates to CASSYGPGGSDLFYEQYF.

This clonotype has more than one count but fewer than ten. The rearrangement links TRBV19 to TRBJ1-5, with D perhaps TRBD1 (6 bases). Germline V gene data show CDR1 as LNHDA and CDR2 as SQIVND (reference sequence). The CDR3 is made up of 16 amino acids. Trimming cost V 3 bases and J 4 bases, with 16 bases left between them. The CDR3 DNA reads TGTGCCAGTAGTATTCAGGGGCGCTTAACAAATCAGCCCCAGCATTTT. Its translation is CASSIQGRLTNQPQHF.

There are many counts of this clonotype. The chain employs TRBV7-8 and TRBJ2-7; D call uncertain. There are 15 residues in the CDR3. V lost 1 base and J lost 3, with 13 bases in between. Germline V lookup: CDR1 SGHVS, CDR2 FQNEAQ. Here the CDR3 reads CASSLVQRRGYEQYF. CDR3 DNA sequence: TGTGCCAGCAGCTTAGTTCAGAGAAGAGGCTACGAGCAGTACTTC.